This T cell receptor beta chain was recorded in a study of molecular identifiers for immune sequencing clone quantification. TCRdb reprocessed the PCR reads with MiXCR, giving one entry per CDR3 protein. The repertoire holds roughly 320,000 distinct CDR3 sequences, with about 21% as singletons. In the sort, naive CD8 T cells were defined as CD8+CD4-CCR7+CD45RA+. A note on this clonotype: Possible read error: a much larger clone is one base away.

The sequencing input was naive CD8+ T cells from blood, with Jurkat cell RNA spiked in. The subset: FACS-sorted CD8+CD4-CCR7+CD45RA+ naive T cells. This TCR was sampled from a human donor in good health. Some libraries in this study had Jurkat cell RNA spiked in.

The CDR3 region is CASSSSGGADEQHF. The DNA for the CDR3 is TGTGCCAGCAGCAGTAGCGGGGGGGCCGACGAGCAGCACTTC. This chain links TRBV7-6 with TRBJ2-7, with TRBD2 matching over 11 bases. The length of the CDR3 is 14 residues. Germline V gene data show CDR1 as SGHVS and CDR2 as FNYEAQ.